This T cell receptor (beta chain) was captured by sequencing in a study of cytomegalovirus exposure and HLA in healthy donors. The germline V and J ends were trimmed by 2 bases and 4 bases, with 9 bases remaining between them. This CDR3 has 13 amino acids. Germline lookup yields CDR1 SGDLS and CDR2 YYNGEE. Study results and caveats: Excluded: some indistinguishable V segments such as TRBV6-2 and TRBV6-3. Trimming of TCR beta V- and J-genes showed a link, identified in a later analysis, to a missense DCLRE1C variant.

60 Vbeta and 13 Jbeta primers were used in PCR. Some clones are missing from TCRdb's copy, which holds only in-frame ones; the method was immunoSEQ multiplex PCR. The sample consists of some 250,000 clones, 70% to 90% of them appearing once. Points on this clone: What it binds is unknown.

Sequenced input: PBMCs. The genes are TRBV9 and TRBJ1-1; no clear D gene. The origin of this receptor is a woman in her fifties or sixties in good health and CMV-seropositive. In nucleotides, the CDR3 is TGTGCCAGCAGCGTCTATCCTGGCACTGAAGCTTTCTTT. Protein product: CASSVYPGTEAFF.